This T cell receptor beta chain was found in a study of somatic mutations in cytotoxic T cells in rheumatoid arthritis. Study information: Sorting by flow gave nearly 100% purity for some V beta antibody-stained T-cell populations, including V beta1+ cells sequenced for TCRB.

On this clone itself: Its specificity is not known.

Isolation of the CD4+ and CD8+ populations was accomplished via positive magnetic bead selection, with purity assessed by flow cytometry. Points from the study as a whole: Rising age went with increasing CD8+ clonality in rheumatoid arthritis patients; healthy controls showed no such increase.

The V gene's germline CDR1 is SGDLS and CDR2 YYNGEE. The CDR3 contains 13 residues. Trimming shortened V by 2 bases and J by 8 bases, and 10 bases separated the two germline ends. The protocol was immunoSEQ multiplex PCR, while the TCRdb copy is restricted to in-frame clones and leaves out a portion. Altogether about 11,000 clones are present, 70% to 80% being singletons, with the ten largest covering 11%. This clonotype was sampled from a woman in her thirties or forties in good health. The chain couples TRBV9 to TRBJ1-4; D uncertain. Source material: CD8+ T cells sorted from blood. This CDR3 reads CASSVRPGEKLFF. Written as DNA, the CDR3 is TGTGCCAGCAGCGTTCGACCCGGAGAAAAACTGTTTTTT.